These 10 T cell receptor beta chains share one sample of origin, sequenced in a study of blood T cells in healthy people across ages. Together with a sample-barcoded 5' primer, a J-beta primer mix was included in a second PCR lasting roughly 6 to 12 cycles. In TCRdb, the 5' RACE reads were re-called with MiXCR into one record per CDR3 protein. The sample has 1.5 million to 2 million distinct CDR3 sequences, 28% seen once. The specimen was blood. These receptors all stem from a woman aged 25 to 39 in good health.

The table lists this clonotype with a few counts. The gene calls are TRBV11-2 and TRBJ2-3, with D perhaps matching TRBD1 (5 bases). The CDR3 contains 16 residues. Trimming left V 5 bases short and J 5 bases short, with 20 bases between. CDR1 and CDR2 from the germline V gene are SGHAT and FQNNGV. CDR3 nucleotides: TGTGCCAGCAGCCCCGGCGAACAGGTTGGCGGAGATACGCAGTATTTT. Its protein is CASSPGEQVGGDTQYF.

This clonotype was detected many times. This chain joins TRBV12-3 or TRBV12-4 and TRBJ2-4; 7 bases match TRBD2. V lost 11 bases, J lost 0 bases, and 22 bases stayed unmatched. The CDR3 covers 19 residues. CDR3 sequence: CAVGGGPTPPLIAKNIQYF. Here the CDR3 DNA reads TGTGCCGTCGGGGGAGGGCCAACCCCTCCTTTAATAGCCAAAAACATTCAGTACTTC.

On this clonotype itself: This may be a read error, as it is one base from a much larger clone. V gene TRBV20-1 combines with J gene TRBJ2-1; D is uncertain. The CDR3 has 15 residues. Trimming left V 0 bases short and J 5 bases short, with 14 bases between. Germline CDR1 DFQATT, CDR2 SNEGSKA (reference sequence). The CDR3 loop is CSARDTLAAHNEQFF. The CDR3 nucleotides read TGCAGTGCTAGAGATACCTTAGCCGCCCACAATGAGCAGTTCTTC.

In DNA, the CDR3 is TGTGCCAGCAGCTTTGGACTAGCGGAACAGTACGAGCAGTACTTC. Translating it yields CASSFGLAEQYEQYF. This chain connects TRBV11-2 to TRBJ2-7, with 10 bases that match TRBD2. The germline CDR1 and CDR2 sequences are SGHAT and FQNNGV. This CDR3 is 15 amino acids long. J gave up 4 bases and V 3 bases, and 6 bases lay outside the gene matches. Together with reference TRBV11-2 and TRBJ2-7, the CDR3 gives the full variable domain: EAGVAQSPRYKIIEKRQSVAFWCNPISGHATLYWYQQILGQGPKLLIQFQNNGVVDDSQLPKDRFSAERLKGVDSTLKIQPAKLEDSAVYLCASSFGLAEQYEQYFGPGTRLTVT.

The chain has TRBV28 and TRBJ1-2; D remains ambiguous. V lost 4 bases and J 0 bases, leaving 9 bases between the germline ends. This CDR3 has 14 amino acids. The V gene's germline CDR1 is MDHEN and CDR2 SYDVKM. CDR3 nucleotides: TGTGCCAGCAGTTCTCCGACCTCTAACTATGGCTACACCTTC. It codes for CASSSPTSNYGYTF.

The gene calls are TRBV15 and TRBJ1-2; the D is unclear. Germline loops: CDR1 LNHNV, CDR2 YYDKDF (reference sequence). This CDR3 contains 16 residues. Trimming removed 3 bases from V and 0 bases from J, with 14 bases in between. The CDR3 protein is CATSSESDTANYGYTF. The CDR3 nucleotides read TGTGCCACCAGCAGCGAGAGTGACACAGCTAACTATGGCTACACCTTC.

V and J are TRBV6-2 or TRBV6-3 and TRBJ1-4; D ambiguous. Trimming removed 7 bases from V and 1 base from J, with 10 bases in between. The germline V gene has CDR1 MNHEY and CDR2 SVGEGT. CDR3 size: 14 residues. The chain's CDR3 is CASTTQITNEKLFF. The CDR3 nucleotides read TGTGCCAGCACCACACAGATAACTAATGAAAAACTGTTTTTT.

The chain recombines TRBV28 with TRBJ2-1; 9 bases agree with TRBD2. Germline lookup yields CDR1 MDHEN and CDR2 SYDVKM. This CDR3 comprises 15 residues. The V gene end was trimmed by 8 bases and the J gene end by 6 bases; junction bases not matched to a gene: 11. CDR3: CASPPLGGGVNEQFF. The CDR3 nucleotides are TGTGCCAGCCCCCCTTTGGGCGGGGGGGTCAATGAGCAGTTCTTC.

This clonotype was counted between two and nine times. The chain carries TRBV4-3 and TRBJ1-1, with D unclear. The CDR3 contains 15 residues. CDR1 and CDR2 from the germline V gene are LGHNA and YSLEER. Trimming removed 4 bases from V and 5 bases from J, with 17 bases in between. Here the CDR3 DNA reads TGCGCCAGCAGCCCCCAGGTGGGAGGTTGGACTGAAGCTTTCTTT. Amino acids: CASSPQVGGWTEAFF.

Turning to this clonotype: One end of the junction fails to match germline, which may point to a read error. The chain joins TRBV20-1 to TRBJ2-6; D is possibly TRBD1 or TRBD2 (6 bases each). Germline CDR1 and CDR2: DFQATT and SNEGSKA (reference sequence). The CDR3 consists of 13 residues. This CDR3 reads CSAGGSGANVRTF. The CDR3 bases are TGCAGTGCCGGGGGCTCTGGGGCCAACGTCCGGACTTTC.